This T cell receptor (beta chain) was recovered during a study of T cell responses to AZD1222 COVID-19 vaccine. Findings of the study overall: It was only five to seven AZD1222 recipients who were seropositive at baseline. There were mostly white British donors and more females than males, and clonal diversity was possibly underestimated.

Germline V lookup: CDR1 SGHDT, CDR2 YYEEEE. V lost 2 bases and J lost 7; bases outside the gene matches: 11. The CDR3 length is 17 residues. This table comes from immunoSEQ multiplex PCR, and its TCRdb copy is limited to in-frame clones, with some not included. The sample lists hundreds of thousands of clones; approximately 94% were seen once. Turning to this clone: Its matching antigen is unknown.

The study pooled second doses at about 4 or about 12 weeks. The sequence came from an adult who received the AZD1222 COVID-19 vaccine. Source: peripheral blood, taken 28 days after the second AZD1222 dose. The chain joins TRBV5-6 to TRBJ2-1; 11 bases are shared with TRBD2. CDR3 in DNA: TGTGCCAGCAGCTTCGGGACTAGCGGAGTGGGGTGGAATGAGCAGTTCTTC. Protein product: CASSFGTSGVGWNEQFF.